Each of the 27 T cell receptor beta chains below was sequenced from the same sample in a study of CD8+CD57+ T cells in acquired aplastic anemia. The template for TCR beta VDJ and CDR3 sequence profiling was genomic DNA. TCRdb used MiXCR to reprocess the reads, holding one entry per CDR3 protein. The sample gives about 270,000 distinct CDR3 sequences, roughly half of which show up once; less than 10% is in the top ten. Sequencing was carried out using sorted CD4+, CD8+, or CD8+CD57+ T cells (not recorded which) from PBMCs. The receptors originated from a human donor with severe aplastic anemia or a healthy control (not recorded which).

This clonotype was counted ten times or more. The V and J genes are TRBV2 and TRBJ2-7; 11 bases agree with TRBD2. The J segment lost 4 bases and the V segment lost 5 bases, leaving 16 bases of the junction unmatched. This CDR3 contains 18 residues. Germline lookup yields CDR1 SNHLY and CDR2 FYNNEI. The CDR3 sequence: CASSRLGVAGGIGYEQYF. The CDR3 DNA sequence: TGTGCCAGCAGTCGCCTGGGGGTAGCGGGGGGGATCGGTTACGAGCAGTACTTC.

To note about this clonotype: At one boundary the junction diverges from the germline segment, which might be a read error. The V and J genes are TRBV5-5 and TRBJ1-2, with D uncertain. Germline CDR1 is SGHKS and CDR2 is YYEKEE (reference sequence). The CDR3 runs to 14 residues. In DNA, the CDR3 is TGCGCCAGCAGCCCATCGTACCTAAACTATGGCTACACCTTC. It encodes CASSPSYLNYGYTF.

The chain recombines TRBV7-9 with TRBJ2-1; 7 nucleotides align to TRBD2. J was trimmed by 8 bases and V by 4 bases; bases with no gene match: 8. The germline V gene encodes CDR1 SEHNR and CDR2 FQNEAQ (reference sequence). The CDR3 contains 14 residues. In nucleotides, the CDR3 is TGTGCCAGCAGCTCACCGCTAGCGGCTGATGAGCAGTTCTTC. Its translation is CASSSPLAADEQFF.

The genes are TRBV19 and TRBJ2-1; D possibly corresponds to TRBD1 (6 bases). The CDR3 is 14 residues long. V was shortened by 10 bases and J by 3 bases, with 16 bases between the two germline ends. Looked up from germline, CDR1 is LNHDA and CDR2 is SQIVND (reference sequence). CDR3 residues: CATTPGHYYNEQFF. CDR3 coding DNA: TGTGCCACCACACCGGGACACTACTACAATGAGCAGTTCTTC.

As for this clonotype: The germline gene is not matched at one end of the junction; a read error may be the cause. The chain joins TRBV9 to TRBJ2-1; 16 nucleotides line up with TRBD2. Germline V gives CDR1 SGDLS, CDR2 YYNGEE. CDR3 length: 19 residues. The chain's CDR3 is CVSSVVRGTSGGGDNEQLF. DNA of the CDR3: TGTGTCAGCAGCGTAGTGCGCGGGACTAGCGGGGGGGGAGACAATGAGCAGCTCTTC.

This chain links TRBV9 with TRBJ1-4, with D perhaps matching TRBD1 (5 bases). CDR1 SGDLS and CDR2 YYNGEE come from the germline V gene. The CDR3 runs 15 residues. Trimming took off 4 bases at V and 6 bases at J, with 16 bases between the two ends. The chain's CDR3 is CASSTMGDGDEKLFF. The CDR3 region has the DNA TGTGCCAGCAGCACGATGGGGGACGGGGATGAAAAACTGTTTTTT. Full variable domain (rest looked up from reference TRBV9 and TRBJ1-4): DSGVTQTPKHLITATGQRVTLRCSPRSGDLSVYWYQQSLDQGLQFLIQYYNGEERAKGNILERFSAQQFPDLHSELNLSSLELGDSALYFCASSTMGDGDEKLFFGSGTQLSVL.

The chain links TRBV5-1 to TRBJ1-1; the match to TRBD1 covers 8 bases. Germline CDR1 SGHRS, CDR2 YFSETQ. The ends lost 4 bases at V and 0 bases at J; junction bases unmatched: 5. The length of the CDR3 is 15 residues. The CDR3 loop reads CASSTRQGMNTEAFF. As DNA, the CDR3 is TGCGCCAGCAGCACCCGACAGGGGATGAACACTGAAGCTTTCTTT.

The J gene is TRBJ1-1, the V gene TRBV20-1; D may be TRBD1 (5 bases). The CDR3 is 15 residues long. The germline CDR1 and CDR2 sequences are DFQATT and SNEGSKA (reference sequence). V was shortened by 6 bases and J by 0 bases, with 17 bases between the two germline ends. The CDR3 spells CSAQSAEGLNTEAFF. The CDR3 coding sequence is TGCAGTGCCCAGAGTGCTGAGGGGCTGAACACTGAAGCTTTCTTT.

The chain recombines TRBV15 with TRBJ2-7, with D perhaps TRBD1 or TRBD2 (6 bases each). Trimming cost V 3 bases and J 3 bases, with 15 bases left between them. CDR3 length: 15 amino acids. The V gene's germline CDR1 is LNHNV and CDR2 YYDKDF (reference sequence). The CDR3 loop reads CATSSGGTIGYEQYF. The CDR3 bases are TGTGCCACCAGCAGTGGCGGGACAATCGGCTACGAGCAGTACTTC.

The chain uses TRBV25-1 and TRBJ2-6; D is ambiguous. The CDR3 covers 13 residues. V was shortened by 1 base and J by 4 bases, with 2 bases between the two germline ends. Germline CDR1 reads MGHDK; CDR2 reads SYGVNS. CDR3 amino acids: CASSESGANVLTF. The CDR3 coding sequence is TGTGCCAGCAGTGAATCAGGGGCCAACGTCCTGACTTTC.

V gene TRBV2 combines with J gene TRBJ2-3, with TRBD2 identical over 10 bases. The CDR3 is 15 amino acids. Losses at the gene ends were 6 bases for V and 2 bases for J; bases not matched to a gene: 5. Germline V gene data show CDR1 as SNHLY and CDR2 as FYNNEI. The CDR3, as DNA: TGTGCCAGCAGCGTTAGCGGGAGGTTCACAGATACGCAGTATTTT. The encoded protein is CASSVSGRFTDTQYF.

This chain uses TRBV15 with TRBJ1-2; D gene ambiguous. The CDR3 has 14 residues. Looked up from germline, CDR1 is LNHNV and CDR2 is YYDKDF (reference sequence). V was clipped by 0 bases and J by 8 bases, with 13 bases between them. CDR3 nucleotides: TGTGCCACCAGCAGAGATATCCAGTCTATGGGCTACACCTTC. Translated, it gives CATSRDIQSMGYTF.

This clonotype was counted ten times or more. The chain is built from TRBV29-1 and TRBJ1-2; D gene unclear. Trimming left V 4 bases short and J 8 bases short, with 11 bases between. The CDR3 is 11 amino acids. Germline V CDR1 and CDR2: SQVTM, ANQGSEA. DNA for the CDR3: TGCAGCGTTGGCCGGGAAGGAGGCTACACCTTC. It is translated as CSVGREGGYTF.

This clonotype has a single count. One end of the junction fails to match germline, which may point to a read error. The chain uses TRBV10-1 and TRBJ2-7; a weak D match, TRBD2 (6 bases). This CDR3 spans 16 amino acids. In germline, CDR1 is WNHNN, CDR2 SYGVQD (reference sequence). The CDR3 reads CAISAPSAGSPYEQYF. CDR3 coding DNA: TGTGCCATCAGTGCCCCTAGCGCAGGTTCTCCCTACGAGCAGTACTTC.

This clonotype is medium-sized (0.01 to 0.1%) by share. This chain connects TRBV4-1 to TRBJ1-1; D is possibly TRBD1 (5 bases). The CDR3 loop spans 16 amino acids. Germline V gives CDR1 MGHRA, CDR2 YSYEKL. Deletions cut 0 bases from V and 1 base from J, with 12 bases between. The CDR3 DNA reads as TGCGCCAGCAGCCAAGAACAGACAGATGCGAACACTGAAGCTTTCTTT. Amino acid sequence: CASSQEQTDANTEAFF.

The chain joins TRBV15 to TRBJ2-3; D is unclear. Per the germline V gene, CDR1 is LNHNV and CDR2 is YYDKDF (reference sequence). This CDR3 is built from 14 residues. V was cut by 5 bases and J by 0 bases, with 9 bases left in between. CDR3 in DNA: TGTGCCACCAGCGCAGCTTCTAGCACAGATACGCAGTATTTT. This codes for CATSAASSTDTQYF.

The chain employs TRBV20-1 and TRBJ1-2; D is undetermined. The CDR3 contains 11 residues. V was clipped by 6 bases and J by 4 bases, with 9 bases between them. CDR1 DFQATT and CDR2 SNEGSKA come from the germline V gene (reference sequence). CDR3 region: CSAPGGYGYTF. The CDR3 DNA is TGCAGTGCACCCGGAGGCTATGGCTACACCTTC.

CDR3 region: CASRAGTGTSPLHF. The CDR3 DNA sequence: TGTGCCAGCAGGGCCGGGACAGGGACTTCACCCCTCCACTTT. The V call is TRBV25-1, the J call TRBJ1-6; 9 nucleotides align to TRBD1. This CDR3 has 14 amino acids. V shed 6 bases, J shed 9 bases, and the junction held 6 bases outside the gene matches. CDR1 and CDR2 (germline): MGHDK, SYGVNS.

J is TRBJ1-1 and V is TRBV25-1; a possible D gene is TRBD1 (5 bases). Germline V CDR1 and CDR2: MGHDK, SYGVNS. V dropped 5 bases and J dropped 4 bases, with 14 bases sitting between them. The CDR3 sequence is 14 residues long. The CDR3 coding sequence is TGTGCCAGCAGTCGTGCGGGGGGAGGCACTGAAGCTTTCTTT. Encoded protein: CASSRAGGGTEAFF.

The rearrangement joins TRBV2 to TRBJ1-2; possibly TRBD1 for D (5 bases). The CDR3 loop spans 15 amino acids. In germline, CDR1 is SNHLY, CDR2 FYNNEI. Deletions cut 0 bases from V and 4 bases from J, with 12 bases between. CDR3 amino acids: CASSEAGVRGYGYTF. CDR3 nucleotide sequence: TGTGCCAGCAGTGAAGCGGGGGTCCGCGGCTATGGCTACACCTTC.

This clonotype was seen just once. The chain links TRBV12-5 to TRBJ1-1, with D possibly being TRBD1 (6 bases). The CDR3 spans 15 residues. CDR1 and CDR2 (germline): LGHNT, FRNRAP. Trimming pared 1 base from V and 0 bases from J, leaving 9 bases between. This CDR3 is CASGLEAGVNTEAFF. Here the CDR3 DNA reads TGTGCTAGTGGTTTGGAGGCAGGGGTGAACACTGAAGCTTTCTTT.

The rearrangement links TRBV29-1 to TRBJ1-1; D is ambiguous. The CDR3 covers 10 residues. The V end lost 6 bases, the J end lost 3 bases, and 5 bases lay between the germline ends. Germline assignment: CDR1 SQVTM and CDR2 ANQGSEA. CDR3 nucleotides: TGCAGCGTGGAACACACTGAAGCTTTCTTT. This translates into CSVEHTEAFF.

This clonotype was picked up many times. The rearrangement links TRBV20-1 to TRBJ1-1; 7 bases fit TRBD1. Germline V CDR1 and CDR2: DFQATT, SNEGSKA (reference sequence). Trimming took 4 bases from V and 0 from J; bases not matched to a gene: 2. The CDR3 extends over 13 amino acids. CDR3 nucleotides: TGCAGTGCTATTGACAGGGTGAACACTGAAGCTTTCTTT. Amino acids: CSAIDRVNTEAFF.

This chain connects TRBV27 to TRBJ1-2, with D possibly being TRBD1 (5 bases). From germline, CDR1 is MNHEY and CDR2 SMNVEV (reference sequence). Trimming pared 0 bases from V and 0 bases from J, leaving 14 bases between. The CDR3 is 17 amino acids. The CDR3, as DNA: TGTGCCAGCAGTTTATCGGGAACAGGTCCAGCTAACTATGGCTACACCTTC. This gives the protein CASSLSGTGPANYGYTF.

This clonotype was seen a handful of times. The V gene is TRBV20-1, the J gene TRBJ2-5; no clear D. Germline lookup yields CDR1 DFQATT and CDR2 SNEGSKA (reference sequence). The CDR3 has 12 residues. V shed 6 bases and J shed 5 bases, with 13 bases lying between them. For the CDR3, the DNA is TGCAGTGCACCCTCGCGCCGGGAGACCCAGTACTTC. It translates to CSAPSRRETQYF.

The chain carries TRBV20-1 and TRBJ2-5; 12 positions match TRBD2. The CDR3 is 13 amino acids. CDR1 and CDR2 (germline): DFQATT, SNEGSKA (reference sequence). The CDR3: CSRLAGEGETQYF. The CDR3 region has the DNA TGCAGCAGACTAGCGGGGGAAGGAGAGACCCAGTACTTC.

This clonotype was found many times. This chain joins TRBV7-9 and TRBJ1-6; the D is unclear. The V and J ends lost 2 bases and 8 bases respectively, with 10 bases between them. The CDR3 is made up of 14 amino acids. The V gene's germline CDR1 is SEHNR and CDR2 FQNEAQ (reference sequence). The CDR3 region has the DNA TGTGCCAGCAGCTTACATACGAGGGATTCACCCCTCCACTTT. Amino acids: CASSLHTRDSPLHF.